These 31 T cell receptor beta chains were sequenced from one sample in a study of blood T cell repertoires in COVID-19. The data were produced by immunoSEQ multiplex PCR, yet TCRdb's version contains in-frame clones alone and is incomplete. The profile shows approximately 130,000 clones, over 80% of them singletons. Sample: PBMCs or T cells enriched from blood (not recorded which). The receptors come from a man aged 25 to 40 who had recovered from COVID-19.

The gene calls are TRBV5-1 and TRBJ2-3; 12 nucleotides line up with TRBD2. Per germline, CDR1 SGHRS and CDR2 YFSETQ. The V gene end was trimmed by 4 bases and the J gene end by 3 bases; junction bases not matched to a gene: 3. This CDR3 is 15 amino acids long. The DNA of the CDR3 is TGCGCCAGCAGCGTAACTAGCGGGAGGACAGATACGCAGTATTTT. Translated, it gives CASSVTSGRTDTQYF.

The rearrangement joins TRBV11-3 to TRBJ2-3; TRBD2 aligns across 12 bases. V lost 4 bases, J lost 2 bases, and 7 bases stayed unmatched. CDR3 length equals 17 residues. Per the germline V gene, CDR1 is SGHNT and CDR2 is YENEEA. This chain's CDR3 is CASSSGTSGGTTDTQYF. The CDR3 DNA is TGTGCCAGCAGCTCTGGTACTAGCGGGGGGACCACAGATACGCAGTATTTT.

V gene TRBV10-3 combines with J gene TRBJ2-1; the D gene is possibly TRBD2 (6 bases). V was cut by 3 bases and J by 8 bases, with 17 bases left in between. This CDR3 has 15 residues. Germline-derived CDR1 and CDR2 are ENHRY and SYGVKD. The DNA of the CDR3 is TGTGCCATCAGTGAAAGGGACTTCGATCAGGATGAGCAGTTCTTC. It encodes CAISERDFDQDEQFF.

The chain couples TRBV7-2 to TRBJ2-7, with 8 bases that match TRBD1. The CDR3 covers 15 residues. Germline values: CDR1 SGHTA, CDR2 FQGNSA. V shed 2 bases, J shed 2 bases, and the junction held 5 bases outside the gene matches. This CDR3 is CASSLITGGTYEQYF. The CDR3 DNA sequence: TGTGCCAGCAGCTTAATCACAGGGGGGACCTACGAGCAGTACTTC.

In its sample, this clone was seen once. CDR3 in DNA: TGTGCCACCAGTGATAGGACTAGCCTCAATGAGCAGTTCTTC. This encodes CATSDRTSLNEQFF. The V gene is TRBV24-1, the J gene TRBJ2-1; 8 bases are shared with TRBD2. V was pared by 3 bases and J by 6 bases, with 3 bases of the junction left unmatched. The germline CDR1 and CDR2 sequences are KGHDR and SFDVKD. The CDR3 is made up of 14 amino acids.

The CDR3 coding sequence is TGTGCCAGCAGAACACAGGGGGCATCTTCACCCCTCCACTTT. Translated: CASRTQGASSPLHF. V and J are TRBV6-5 and TRBJ1-6; 9 bases line up with TRBD1. CDR3 length equals 14 residues. J gave up 9 bases and V 6 bases, and 6 bases lay outside the gene matches. Germline lookup yields CDR1 MNHEY and CDR2 SVGAGI.

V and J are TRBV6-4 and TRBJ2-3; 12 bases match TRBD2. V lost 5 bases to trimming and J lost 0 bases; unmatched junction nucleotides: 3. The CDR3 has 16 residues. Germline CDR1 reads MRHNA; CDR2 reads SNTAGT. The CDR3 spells CASSPTSGGSTDTQYF. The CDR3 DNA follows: TGTGCCAGCAGTCCGACTAGCGGGGGTAGCACAGATACGCAGTATTTT.

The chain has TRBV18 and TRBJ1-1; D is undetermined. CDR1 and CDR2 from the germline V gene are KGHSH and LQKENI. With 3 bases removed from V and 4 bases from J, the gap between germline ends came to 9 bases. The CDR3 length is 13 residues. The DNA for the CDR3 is TGTGCCAGCTCACCGACTTCTGTCACTGAAGCTTTCTTT. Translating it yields CASSPTSVTEAFF.

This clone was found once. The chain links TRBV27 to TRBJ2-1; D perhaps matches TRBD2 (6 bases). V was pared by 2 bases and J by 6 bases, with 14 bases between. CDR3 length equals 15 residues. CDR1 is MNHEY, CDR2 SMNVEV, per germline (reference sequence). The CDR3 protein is CASSLRRDLGNEQFF. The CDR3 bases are TGTGCCAGCAGTTTACGGCGGGACCTAGGCAATGAGCAGTTCTTC.

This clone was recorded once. CDR3 in amino acids: CASSPGRDHYGYTF. The CDR3 region has the DNA TGTGCCAGCTCACCAGGCAGGGATCACTATGGCTACACCTTC. The rearrangement links TRBV18 to TRBJ1-2; weak D call: TRBD1 (5 bases). The CDR3 extends over 14 amino acids. The germline V gene encodes CDR1 KGHSH and CDR2 LQKENI. Trimming took 2 bases from V and 3 from J, leaving 10 bases between them.

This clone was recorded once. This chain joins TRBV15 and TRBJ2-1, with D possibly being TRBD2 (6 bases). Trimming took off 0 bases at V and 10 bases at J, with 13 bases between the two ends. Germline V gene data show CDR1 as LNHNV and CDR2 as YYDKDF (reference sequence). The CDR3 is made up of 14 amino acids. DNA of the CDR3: TGTGCCACCAGCAGAGATTACGTAAGCGGGGAGCAGTTCTTC. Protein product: CATSRDYVSGEQFF.

Here the CDR3 DNA reads TGCAGCGTTGAAACGGAACAGGCATATGGCTACACCTTC. The encoded protein is CSVETEQAYGYTF. The V and J genes are TRBV29-1 and TRBJ1-2; a possible D gene is TRBD1 (5 bases). Germline CDR1 SQVTM, CDR2 ANQGSEA. Trimming removed 2 bases from V and 5 bases from J, with 12 bases in between. The CDR3 spans 13 residues.

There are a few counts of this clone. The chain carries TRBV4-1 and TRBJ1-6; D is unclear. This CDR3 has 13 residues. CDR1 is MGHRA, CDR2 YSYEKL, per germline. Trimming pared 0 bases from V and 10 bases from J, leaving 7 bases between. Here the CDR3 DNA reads TGCGCCAGCAGCCAAGATCGAAGCTCACCCCTCCACTTT. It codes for CASSQDRSSPLHF.

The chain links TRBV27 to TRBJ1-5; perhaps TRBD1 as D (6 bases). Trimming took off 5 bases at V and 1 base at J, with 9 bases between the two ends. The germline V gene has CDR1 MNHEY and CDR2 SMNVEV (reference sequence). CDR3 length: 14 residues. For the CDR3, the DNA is TGTGCCAGCAGTGAAAGGGGGAGCAATCAGCCCCAGCATTTT. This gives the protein CASSERGSNQPQHF.

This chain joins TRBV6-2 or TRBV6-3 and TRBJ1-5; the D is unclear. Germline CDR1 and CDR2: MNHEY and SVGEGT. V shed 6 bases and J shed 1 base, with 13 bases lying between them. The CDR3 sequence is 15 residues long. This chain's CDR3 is CASSPMGRSNQPQHF. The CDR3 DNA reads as TGTGCCAGCAGCCCGATGGGCAGAAGCAATCAGCCCCAGCATTTT.

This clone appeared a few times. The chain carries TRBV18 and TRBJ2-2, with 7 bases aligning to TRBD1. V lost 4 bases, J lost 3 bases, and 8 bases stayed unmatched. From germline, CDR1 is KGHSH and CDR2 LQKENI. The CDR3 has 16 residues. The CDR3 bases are TGTGCCAGCTCACAAGGGGGACAGAAATACACCGGGGAGCTGTTTTTT. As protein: CASSQGGQKYTGELFF. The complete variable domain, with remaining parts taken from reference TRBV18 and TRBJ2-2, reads NAGVMQNPRHLVRRRGQEARLRCSPMKGHSHVYWYRQLPEEGLKFMVYLQKENIIDESGMPKERFSAEFPKEGPSILRIQQVVRGDSAAYFCASSQGGQKYTGELFFGEGSRLTVL.

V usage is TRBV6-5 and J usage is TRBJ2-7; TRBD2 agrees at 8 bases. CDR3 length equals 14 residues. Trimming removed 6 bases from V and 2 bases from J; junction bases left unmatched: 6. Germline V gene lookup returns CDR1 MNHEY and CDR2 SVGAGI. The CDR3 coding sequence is TGTGCCAGCAGGACGACTAGCGAGACCTACGAGCAGTACTTC. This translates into CASRTTSETYEQYF.

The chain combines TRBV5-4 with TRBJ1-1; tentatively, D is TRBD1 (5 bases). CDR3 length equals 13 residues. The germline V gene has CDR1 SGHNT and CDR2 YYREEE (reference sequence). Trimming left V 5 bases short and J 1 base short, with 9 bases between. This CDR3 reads CASRGGENTEAFF. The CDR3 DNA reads TGTGCCAGCAGGGGGGGGGAGAACACTGAAGCTTTCTTT. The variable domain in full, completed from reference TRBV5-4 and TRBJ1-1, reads ETGVTQSPTHLIKTRGQQVTLRCSSQSGHNTVSWYQQALGQGPQFIFQYYREEENGRGNFPPRFSGLQFPNYSSELNVNALELDDSALYLCASRGGENTEAFFGQGTRLTVV.

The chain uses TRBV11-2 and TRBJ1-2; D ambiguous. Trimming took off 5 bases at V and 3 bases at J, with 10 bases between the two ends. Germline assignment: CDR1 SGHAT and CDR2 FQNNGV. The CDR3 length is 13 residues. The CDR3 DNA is TGTGCCAGCAGCCTAACCGCCGACTATGGCTACACCTTC. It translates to CASSLTADYGYTF.

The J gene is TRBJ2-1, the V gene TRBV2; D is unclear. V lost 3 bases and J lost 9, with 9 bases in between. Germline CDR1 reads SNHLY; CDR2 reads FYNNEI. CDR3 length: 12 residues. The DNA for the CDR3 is TGTGCCAGCAGTGACGGTGTTTCTGAGCAGTTCTTC. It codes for CASSDGVSEQFF.

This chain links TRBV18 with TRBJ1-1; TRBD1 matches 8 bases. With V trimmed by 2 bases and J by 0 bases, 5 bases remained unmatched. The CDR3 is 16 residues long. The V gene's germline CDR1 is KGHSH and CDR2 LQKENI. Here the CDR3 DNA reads TGTGCCAGCTCACCAACGAGGACAGGGATGAACACTGAAGCTTTCTTT. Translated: CASSPTRTGMNTEAFF.

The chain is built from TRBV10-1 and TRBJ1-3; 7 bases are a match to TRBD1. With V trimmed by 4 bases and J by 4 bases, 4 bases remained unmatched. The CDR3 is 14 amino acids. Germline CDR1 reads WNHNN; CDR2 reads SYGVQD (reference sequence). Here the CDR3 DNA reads TGCGCCAGCAGTGGACAGGGAGCGGGAAACACCATATATTTT. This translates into CASSGQGAGNTIYF.

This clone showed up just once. CDR3 coding DNA: TGTGCCAGCAGCTTAGTCAGGGGCTCCTACAATGAGCAGTTCTTC. It translates to CASSLVRGSYNEQFF. The chain employs TRBV11-3 and TRBJ2-1; tentative D call: TRBD1 (6 bases). Germline assignment: CDR1 SGHNT and CDR2 YENEEA. With 1 base removed from V and 0 bases from J, the gap between germline ends came to 7 bases. This CDR3 comprises 15 residues.

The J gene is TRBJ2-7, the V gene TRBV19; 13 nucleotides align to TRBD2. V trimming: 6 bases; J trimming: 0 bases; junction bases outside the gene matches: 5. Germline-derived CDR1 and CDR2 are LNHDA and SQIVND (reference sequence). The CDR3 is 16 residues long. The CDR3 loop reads CASRGTSGAGSYEQYF. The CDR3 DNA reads TGTGCCAGTAGAGGGACTAGCGGGGCCGGCTCCTACGAGCAGTACTTC. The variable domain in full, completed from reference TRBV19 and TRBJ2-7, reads DGGITQSPKYLFRKEGQNVTLSCEQNLNHDAMYWYRQDPGQGLRLIYYSQIVNDFQKGDIAEGYSVSREKKESFPLTVTSAQKNPTAFYLCASRGTSGAGSYEQYFGPGTRLTVT.

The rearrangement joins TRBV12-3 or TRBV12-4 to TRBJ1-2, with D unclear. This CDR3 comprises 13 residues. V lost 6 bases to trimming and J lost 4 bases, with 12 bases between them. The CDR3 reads CASRRSEGYGYTF. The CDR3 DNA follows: TGTGCCAGCAGACGATCAGAGGGCTATGGCTACACCTTC.

As DNA, the CDR3 is TGCAGTGCAAGTAGCCCCCTAGCGGGGTCCTACGAGCAGTACTTC. Protein: CSASSPLAGSYEQYF. The V call is TRBV20-1, the J call TRBJ2-7; 9 nucleotides line up with TRBD2. Trimming cost V 6 bases and J 1 base; bases outside gene matches: 10. Looked up from germline, CDR1 is DFQATT and CDR2 is SNEGSKA (reference sequence). This CDR3 comprises 15 residues.

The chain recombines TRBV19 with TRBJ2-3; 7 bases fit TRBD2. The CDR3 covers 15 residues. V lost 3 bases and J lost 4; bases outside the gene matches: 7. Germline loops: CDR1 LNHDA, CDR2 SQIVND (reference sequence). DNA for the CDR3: TGTGCCAGTAGTATTGGGACTACCGGTTCAGATACGCAGTATTTT. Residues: CASSIGTTGSDTQYF.

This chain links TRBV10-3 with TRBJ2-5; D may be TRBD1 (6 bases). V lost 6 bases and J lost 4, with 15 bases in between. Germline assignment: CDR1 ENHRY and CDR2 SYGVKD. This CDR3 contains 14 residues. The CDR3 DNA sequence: TGTGCCATCAGCGAGCCGAGCAGGGGAGAGACCCAGTACTTC. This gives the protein CAISEPSRGETQYF.

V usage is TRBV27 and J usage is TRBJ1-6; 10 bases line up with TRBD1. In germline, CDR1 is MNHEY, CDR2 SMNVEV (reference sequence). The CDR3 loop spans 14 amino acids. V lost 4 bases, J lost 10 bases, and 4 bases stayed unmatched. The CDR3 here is CASSSGQGGSPLHF. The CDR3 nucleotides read TGTGCCAGCAGTTCCGGACAGGGGGGGTCACCCCTCCACTTT.

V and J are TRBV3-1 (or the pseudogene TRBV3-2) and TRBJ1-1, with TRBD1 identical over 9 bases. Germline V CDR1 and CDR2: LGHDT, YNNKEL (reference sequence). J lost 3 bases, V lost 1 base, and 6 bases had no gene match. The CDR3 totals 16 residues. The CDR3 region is CASSQGTGGAYTEAFF. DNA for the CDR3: TGTGCCAGCAGCCAAGGCACAGGGGGCGCGTACACTGAAGCTTTCTTT.

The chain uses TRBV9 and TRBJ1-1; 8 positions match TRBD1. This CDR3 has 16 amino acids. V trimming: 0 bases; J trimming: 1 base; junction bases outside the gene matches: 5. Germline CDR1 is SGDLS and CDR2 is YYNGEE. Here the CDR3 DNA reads TGTGCCAGCAGCGTAGGGCAGGGGGCGACGAACACTGAAGCTTTCTTT. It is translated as CASSVGQGATNTEAFF.